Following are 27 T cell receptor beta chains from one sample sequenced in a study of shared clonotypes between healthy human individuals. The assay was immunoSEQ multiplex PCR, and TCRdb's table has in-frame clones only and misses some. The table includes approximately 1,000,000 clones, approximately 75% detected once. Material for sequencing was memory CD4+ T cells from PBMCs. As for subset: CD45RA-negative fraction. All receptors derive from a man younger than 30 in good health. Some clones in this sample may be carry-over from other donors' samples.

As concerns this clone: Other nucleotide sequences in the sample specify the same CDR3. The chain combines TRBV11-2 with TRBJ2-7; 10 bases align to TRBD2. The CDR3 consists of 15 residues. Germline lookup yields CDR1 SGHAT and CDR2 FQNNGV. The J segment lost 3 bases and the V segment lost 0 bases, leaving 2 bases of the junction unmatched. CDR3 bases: TGTGCCAGCAGCTTAGAGACTAGCGGGCGCTACGAGCAGTACTTC. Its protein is CASSLETSGRYEQYF.

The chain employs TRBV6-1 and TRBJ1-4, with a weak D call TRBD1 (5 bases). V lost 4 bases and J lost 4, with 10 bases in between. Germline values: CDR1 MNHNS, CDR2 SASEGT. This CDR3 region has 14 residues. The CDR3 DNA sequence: TGTGCCAGCAGTGTAAGGGGAGTTAATGAAAAACTGTTTTTT. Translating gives CASSVRGVNEKLFF.

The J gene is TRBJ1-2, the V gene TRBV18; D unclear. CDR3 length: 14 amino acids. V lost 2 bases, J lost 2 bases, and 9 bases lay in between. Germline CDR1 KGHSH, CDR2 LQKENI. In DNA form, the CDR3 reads TGTGCCAGCTCACCAGGGCTGGAAAACTATGGCTACACCTTC. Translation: CASSPGLENYGYTF.

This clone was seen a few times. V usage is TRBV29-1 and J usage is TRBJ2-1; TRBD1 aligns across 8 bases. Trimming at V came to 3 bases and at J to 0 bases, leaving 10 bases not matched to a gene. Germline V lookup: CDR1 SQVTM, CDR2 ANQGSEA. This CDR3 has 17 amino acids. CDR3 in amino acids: CSVERTGRFYSYNEQFF. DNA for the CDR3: TGCAGCGTTGAGCGGACAGGGAGATTTTACTCCTACAATGAGCAGTTCTTC.

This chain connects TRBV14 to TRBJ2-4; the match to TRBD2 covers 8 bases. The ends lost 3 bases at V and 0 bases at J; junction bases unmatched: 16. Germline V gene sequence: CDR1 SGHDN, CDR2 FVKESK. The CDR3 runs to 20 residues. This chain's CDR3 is CASSQGGGTSLYLAKNIQYF. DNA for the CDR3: TGTGCCAGCAGCCAGGGCGGCGGGACTAGTTTATACCTAGCCAAAAACATTCAGTACTTC.

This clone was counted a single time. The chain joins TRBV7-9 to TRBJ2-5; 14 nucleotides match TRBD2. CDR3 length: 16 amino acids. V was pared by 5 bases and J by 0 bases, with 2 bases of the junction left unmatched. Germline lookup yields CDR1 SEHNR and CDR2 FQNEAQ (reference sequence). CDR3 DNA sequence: TGTGCCAGCAGCGGGACTAGCGGGAGCTACCAAGAGACCCAGTACTTC. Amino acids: CASSGTSGSYQETQYF.

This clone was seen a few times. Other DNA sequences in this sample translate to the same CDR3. CDR3 nucleotide sequence: TGTGCCAGCAGTTCCGGGACAGACCTCTATGGCTACACCTTC. Amino acid sequence: CASSSGTDLYGYTF. V and J are TRBV28 and TRBJ1-2; TRBD1 matches 7 bases. Germline CDR1 is MDHEN and CDR2 is SYDVKM. The length of the CDR3 is 14 residues. The J segment lost 4 bases and the V segment lost 4 bases, leaving 6 bases of the junction unmatched.

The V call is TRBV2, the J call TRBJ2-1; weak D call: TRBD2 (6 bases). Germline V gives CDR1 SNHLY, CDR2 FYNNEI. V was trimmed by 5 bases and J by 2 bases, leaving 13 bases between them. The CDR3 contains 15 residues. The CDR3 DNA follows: TGTGCCAGCAGTCGAGCGGGTGGGCCCTACAATGAGCAGTTCTTC. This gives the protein CASSRAGGPYNEQFF.

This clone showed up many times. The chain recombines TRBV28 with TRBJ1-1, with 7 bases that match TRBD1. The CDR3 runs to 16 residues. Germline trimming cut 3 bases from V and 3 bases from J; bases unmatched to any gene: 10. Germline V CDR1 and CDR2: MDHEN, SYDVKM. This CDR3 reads CASSLGGQIRHTEAFF. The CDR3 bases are TGTGCCAGCAGTTTGGGGGGACAGATTAGGCACACTGAAGCTTTCTTT.

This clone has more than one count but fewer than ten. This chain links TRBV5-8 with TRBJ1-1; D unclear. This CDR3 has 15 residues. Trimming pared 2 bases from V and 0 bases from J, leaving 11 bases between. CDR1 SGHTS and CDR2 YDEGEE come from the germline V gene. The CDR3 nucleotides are TGTGCCAGCAGCTTTCGGCACAACATGAACACTGAAGCTTTCTTT. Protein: CASSFRHNMNTEAFF. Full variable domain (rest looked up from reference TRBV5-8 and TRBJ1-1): EAGVTQSPTHLIKTRGQQATLRCSPISGHTSVYWYQQALGLGLQFLLWYDEGEERNRGNFPPRFSGRQFPNYSSELNVNALELEDSALYLCASSFRHNMNTEAFFGQGTRLTVV.

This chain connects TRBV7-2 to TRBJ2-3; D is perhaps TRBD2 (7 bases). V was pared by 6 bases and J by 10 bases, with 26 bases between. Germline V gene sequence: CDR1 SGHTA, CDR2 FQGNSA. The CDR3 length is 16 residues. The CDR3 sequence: CASREWGGLKTVAQYF. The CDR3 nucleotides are TGTGCCAGCAGAGAGTGGGGGGGGCTGAAAACAGTAGCGCAGTATTTT.

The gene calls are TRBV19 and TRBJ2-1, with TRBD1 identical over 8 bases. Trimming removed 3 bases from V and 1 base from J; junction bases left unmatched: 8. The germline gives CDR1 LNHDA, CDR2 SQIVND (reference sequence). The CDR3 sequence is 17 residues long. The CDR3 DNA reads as TGTGCCAGTAGTATCCCCGACAGGGGTCGATCCTACAATGAGCAGTTCTTC. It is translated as CASSIPDRGRSYNEQFF.

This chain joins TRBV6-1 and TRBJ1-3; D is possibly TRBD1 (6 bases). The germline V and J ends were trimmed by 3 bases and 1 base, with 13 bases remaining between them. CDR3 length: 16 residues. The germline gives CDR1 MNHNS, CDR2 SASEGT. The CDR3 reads CASSDPLQGSGNTIYF. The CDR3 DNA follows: TGTGCCAGCAGTGATCCTCTACAGGGATCTGGAAACACCATATATTTT.

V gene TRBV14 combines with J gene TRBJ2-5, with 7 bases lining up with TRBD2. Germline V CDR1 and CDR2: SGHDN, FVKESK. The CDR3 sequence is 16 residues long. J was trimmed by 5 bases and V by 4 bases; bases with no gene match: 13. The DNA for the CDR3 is TGTGCCAGCAGCCGGGACTACACGCCCGGTGGCGAGACCCAGTACTTC. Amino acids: CASSRDYTPGGETQYF.

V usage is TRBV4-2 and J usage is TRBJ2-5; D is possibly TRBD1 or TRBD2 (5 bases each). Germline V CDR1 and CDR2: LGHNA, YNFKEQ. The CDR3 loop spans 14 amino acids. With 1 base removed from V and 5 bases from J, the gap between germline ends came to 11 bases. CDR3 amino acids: CASSQAGSGETQYF. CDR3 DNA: TGTGCCAGCAGCCAAGCAGGGAGTGGGGAGACCCAGTACTTC.

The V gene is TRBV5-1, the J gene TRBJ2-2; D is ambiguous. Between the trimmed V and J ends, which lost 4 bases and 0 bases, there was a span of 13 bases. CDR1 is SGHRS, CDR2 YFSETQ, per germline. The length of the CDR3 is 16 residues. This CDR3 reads CASSPATFANTGELFF. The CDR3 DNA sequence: TGCGCCAGCAGCCCCGCAACGTTCGCGAACACCGGGGAGCTGTTTTTT.

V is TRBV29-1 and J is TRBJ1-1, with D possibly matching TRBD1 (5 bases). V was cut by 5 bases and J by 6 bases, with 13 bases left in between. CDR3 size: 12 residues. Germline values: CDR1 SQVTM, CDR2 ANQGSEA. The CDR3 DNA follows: TGCAGCGTTAGAGGTGGGGGGGCTGAAGCTTTCTTT. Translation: CSVRGGGAEAFF.

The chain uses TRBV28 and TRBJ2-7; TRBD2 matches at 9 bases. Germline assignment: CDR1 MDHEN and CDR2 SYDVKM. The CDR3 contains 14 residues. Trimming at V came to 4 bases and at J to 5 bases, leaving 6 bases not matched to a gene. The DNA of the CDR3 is TGTGCCAGCAGTTCCCCTAGCGGGACCAACGAGCAGTACTTC. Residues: CASSSPSGTNEQYF.

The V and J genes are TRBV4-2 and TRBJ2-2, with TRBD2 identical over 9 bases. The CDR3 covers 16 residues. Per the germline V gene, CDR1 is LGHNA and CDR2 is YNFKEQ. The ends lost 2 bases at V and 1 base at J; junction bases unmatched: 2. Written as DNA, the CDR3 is TGTGCCAGCAGCCAAATTAGCGGGGGGAACACCGGGGAGCTGTTTTTT. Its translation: CASSQISGGNTGELFF.

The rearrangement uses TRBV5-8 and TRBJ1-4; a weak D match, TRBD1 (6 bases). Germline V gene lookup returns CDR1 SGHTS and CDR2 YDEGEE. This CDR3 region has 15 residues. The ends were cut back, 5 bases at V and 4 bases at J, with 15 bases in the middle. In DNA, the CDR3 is TGTGCCAGCAGTCGCCCCCAGGGGTATAATGAAAAACTGTTTTTT. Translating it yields CASSRPQGYNEKLFF.

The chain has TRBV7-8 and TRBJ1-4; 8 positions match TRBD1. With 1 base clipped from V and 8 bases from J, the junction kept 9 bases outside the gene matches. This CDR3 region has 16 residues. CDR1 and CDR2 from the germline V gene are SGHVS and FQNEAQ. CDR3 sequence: CASSLDAGQVWEKLFF. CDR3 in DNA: TGTGCCAGCAGCTTAGACGCGGGACAGGTTTGGGAAAAACTGTTTTTT.

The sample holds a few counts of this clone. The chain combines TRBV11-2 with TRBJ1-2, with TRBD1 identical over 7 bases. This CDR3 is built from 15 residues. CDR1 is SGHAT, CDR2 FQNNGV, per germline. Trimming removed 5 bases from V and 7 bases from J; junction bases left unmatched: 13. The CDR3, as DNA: TGTGCCAGCAGCGAGGGGACAGTCCTCCGAGGTGGCTACACCTTC. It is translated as CASSEGTVLRGGYTF. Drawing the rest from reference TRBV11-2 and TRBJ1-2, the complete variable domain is EAGVAQSPRYKIIEKRQSVAFWCNPISGHATLYWYQQILGQGPKLLIQFQNNGVVDDSQLPKDRFSAERLKGVDSTLKIQPAKLEDSAVYLCASSEGTVLRGGYTFGSGTRLTVV.

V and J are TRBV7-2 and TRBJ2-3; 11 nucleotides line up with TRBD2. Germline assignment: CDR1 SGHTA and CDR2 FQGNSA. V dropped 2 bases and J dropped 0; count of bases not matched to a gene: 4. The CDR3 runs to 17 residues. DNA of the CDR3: TGTGCCAGCAGCTTAAGGGGACTAGCGGATAGCACAGATACGCAGTATTTT. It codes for CASSLRGLADSTDTQYF.

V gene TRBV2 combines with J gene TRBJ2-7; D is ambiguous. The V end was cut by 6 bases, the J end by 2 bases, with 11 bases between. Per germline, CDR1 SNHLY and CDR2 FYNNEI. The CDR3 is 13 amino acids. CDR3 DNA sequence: TGTGCCAGCAGCCCCAACGGCCCCTACGAGCAGTACTTC. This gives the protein CASSPNGPYEQYF.

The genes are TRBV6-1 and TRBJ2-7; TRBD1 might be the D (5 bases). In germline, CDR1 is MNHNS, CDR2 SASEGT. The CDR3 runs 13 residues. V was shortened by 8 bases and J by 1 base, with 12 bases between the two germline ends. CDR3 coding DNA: TGTGCCAGCTTCCAAAGGGGTTCCTACGAGCAGTACTTC. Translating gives CASFQRGSYEQYF.

In DNA, the CDR3 is TGCGCCAGCACGGTGGGGACAGGGGCAGAGACCCAGTACTTC. The encoded protein is CASTVGTGAETQYF. The chain employs TRBV5-1 and TRBJ2-5, with TRBD1 identical over 10 bases. The CDR3 covers 14 residues. J gave up 4 bases and V 6 bases, and 6 bases lay outside the gene matches. CDR1 is SGHRS, CDR2 YFSETQ, per germline.

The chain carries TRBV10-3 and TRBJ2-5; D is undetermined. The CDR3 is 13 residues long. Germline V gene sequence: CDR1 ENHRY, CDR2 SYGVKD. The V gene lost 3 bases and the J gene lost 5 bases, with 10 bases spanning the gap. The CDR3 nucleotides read TGTGCCATCAGTGAAGGGCTGGGGGAGACCCAGTACTTC. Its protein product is CAISEGLGETQYF.